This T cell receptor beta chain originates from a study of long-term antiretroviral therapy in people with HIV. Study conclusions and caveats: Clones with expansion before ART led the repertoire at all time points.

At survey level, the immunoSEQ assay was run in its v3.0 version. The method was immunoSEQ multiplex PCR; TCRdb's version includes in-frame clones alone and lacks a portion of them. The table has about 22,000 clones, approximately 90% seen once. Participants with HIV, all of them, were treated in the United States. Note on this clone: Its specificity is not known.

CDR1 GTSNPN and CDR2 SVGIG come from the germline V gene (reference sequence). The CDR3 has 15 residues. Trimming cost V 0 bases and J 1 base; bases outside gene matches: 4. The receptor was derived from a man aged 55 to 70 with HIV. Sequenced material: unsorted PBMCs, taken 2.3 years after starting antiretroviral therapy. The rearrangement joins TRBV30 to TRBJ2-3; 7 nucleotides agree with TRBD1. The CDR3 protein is CAWSVGDSRTDTQYF. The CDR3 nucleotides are TGTGCCTGGAGTGTAGGGGACAGCCGCACAGATACGCAGTATTTT.